A single sample gave rise to the 7 T cell receptor beta chains below, sequenced in a study of T-cell memory formation after mild COVID-19. One entry per CDR3 protein, called by TCRdb with MiXCR from the 5' RACE reads. The sample yields 350,000 to 500,000 distinct CDR3 sequences, 20% to 25% seen once. Sample: PBMCs or a T cell subset sorted from them (not recorded which). These receptors came from an adult woman who had mild COVID-19 (a few samples of this study predate the infection). Cell type and time point are not known.

This clonotype was counted a few times. The chain carries TRBV5-1 and TRBJ1-1; a weak D match, TRBD1 (5 bases). Germline CDR1 and CDR2: SGHRS and YFSETQ. The CDR3 covers 14 residues. Deletions cut 0 bases from V and 7 bases from J, with 13 bases between. DNA for the CDR3: TGCGCCAGCAGCTTGGCCGTGGGGGACCTTGAAGCTTTCTTT. Its translation is CASSLAVGDLEAFF. Drawing the rest from reference TRBV5-1 and TRBJ1-1, the complete variable domain is KAGVTQTPRYLIKTRGQQVTLSCSPISGHRSVSWYQQTPGQGLQFLFEYFSETQRNKGNFPGRFSGRQFSNSRSEMNVSTLELGDSALYLCASSLAVGDLEAFFGQGTRLTVV.

In its sample, this clonotype was seen many times. The chain couples TRBV7-2 to TRBJ1-1; D is unresolved. This CDR3 has 12 amino acids. The ends were cut back, 2 bases at V and 6 bases at J, with 7 bases in the middle. Looked up from germline, CDR1 is SGHTA and CDR2 is FQGNSA. The CDR3 DNA is TGTGCCAGCAGCTTACAGTGGGCTGAAGCTTTCTTT. Residues: CASSLQWAEAFF.

This clonotype was recorded a few times. The chain has TRBV5-1 and TRBJ2-5; D gene uncertain. Between the trimmed V and J ends, which lost 7 bases and 7 bases, there was a span of 17 bases. This CDR3 has 13 amino acids. Germline lookup yields CDR1 SGHRS and CDR2 YFSETQ. The CDR3 spells CASRPVVAATQYF. The CDR3 nucleotides are TGCGCCAGCCGCCCCGTGGTGGCGGCGACCCAGTACTTC.

This clonotype was found a few times. This chain joins TRBV10-3 and TRBJ2-3, with a tentative D call TRBD2 (6 bases). The CDR3 covers 15 residues. V dropped 2 bases and J dropped 1 base, with 10 bases sitting between them. Germline CDR1 is ENHRY and CDR2 is SYGVKD. The CDR3, as DNA: TGTGCCATCAGTGAGCCGACTAGACGCACAGATACGCAGTATTTT. This gives the protein CAISEPTRRTDTQYF.

The chain combines TRBV28 with TRBJ2-5; D tentatively reads TRBD1 or TRBD2 (5 bases each). The CDR3 has 13 amino acids. V was trimmed by 4 bases and J by 4 bases, leaving 10 bases between them. The V gene's germline CDR1 is MDHEN and CDR2 SYDVKM. CDR3 sequence: CASSYRGRETQYF. As DNA, the CDR3 is TGTGCCAGCAGTTATCGGGGCCGAGAGACCCAGTACTTC.

The rearrangement links TRBV18 to TRBJ2-3; TRBD2 is a possible D gene (6 bases). Trimming pared 6 bases from V and 4 bases from J, leaving 17 bases between. There are 15 residues in the CDR3. Per the germline V gene, CDR1 is KGHSH and CDR2 is LQKENI. DNA of the CDR3: TGTGCCAGCTCCTCAGGAGGGTTAGCTCCAGATACGCAGTATTTT. Protein: CASSSGGLAPDTQYF. The full variable domain, completed using reference TRBV18 and TRBJ2-3, is NAGVMQNPRHLVRRRGQEARLRCSPMKGHSHVYWYRQLPEEGLKFMVYLQKENIIDESGMPKERFSAEFPKEGPSILRIQQVVRGDSAAYFCASSSGGLAPDTQYFGPGTRLTVL.

In this sample, this clonotype turned up a few times. CDR3 amino acids: CASSQDVLALSYEQYF. The CDR3 DNA sequence: TGCGCCAGCAGCCAAGATGTCCTAGCGTTATCCTACGAGCAGTACTTC. This chain connects TRBV4-1 to TRBJ2-7; D possibly corresponds to TRBD2 (6 bases). Germline V gene lookup returns CDR1 MGHRA and CDR2 YSYEKL. Trimming cost V 0 bases and J 1 base, with 13 bases left between them. The CDR3 consists of 16 residues.